The clone carrying this T cell receptor (beta chain) was detected once. The antigen remains unidentified. The sample originates from a study of cytomegalovirus exposure and HLA in healthy donors. The primer mix had 60 Vbeta and 13 Jbeta primers. In the original workflow: Unique TCR beta chains numbered about 80 million in a later analysis, with around 11 million shared. Measured with immunoSEQ multiplex PCR; TCRdb has only the in-frame clones, and not every one. D and trimming were read from the DNA, whereas the V and J calls and clone size are those reported in that table. The table includes over 150,000 clones, roughly 70% detected once. Germline CDR1 and CDR2: SGHDN and FVKESK. The CDR3 covers 15 residues. V lost 0 bases and J lost 3, with 12 bases in between. Overall study findings and caveats: In the analysis, some V segments, TRBV6-2 and TRBV6-3 included, were excluded as indistinguishable. An analysis done earlier found most TCR beta V segments productive about 90% or about 30% of the time. Per published reports, the classifier diagnosed cytomegalovirus status with high specificity and sensitivity.

The sequenced material came from PBMCs. The V gene is TRBV14, the J gene TRBJ2-7, with a possible D match to TRBD1 (5 bases). The origin of this receptor is a male donor in good health and CMV-seronegative. This CDR3 reads CASSQDTDSYYEQYF. The DNA of the CDR3 is TGTGCCAGCAGCCAAGATACAGACAGTTACTACGAGCAGTACTTC.